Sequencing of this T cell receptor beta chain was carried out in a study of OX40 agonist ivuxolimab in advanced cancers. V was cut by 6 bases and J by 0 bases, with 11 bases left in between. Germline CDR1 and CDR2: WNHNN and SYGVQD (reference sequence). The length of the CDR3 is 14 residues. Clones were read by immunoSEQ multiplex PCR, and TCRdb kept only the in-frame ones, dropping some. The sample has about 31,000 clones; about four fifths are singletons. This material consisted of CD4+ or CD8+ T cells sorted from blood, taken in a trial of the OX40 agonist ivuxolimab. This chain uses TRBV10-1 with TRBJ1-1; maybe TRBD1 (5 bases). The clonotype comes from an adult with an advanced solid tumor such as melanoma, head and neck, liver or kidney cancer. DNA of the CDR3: TGCGCCAGCAGCCCGGGGACGGTGAACACTGAAGCTTTCTTT. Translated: CASSPGTVNTEAFF.